This TCR beta chain was obtained from a study of blood T cell repertoires in COVID-19. Study in general: Samples taken during acute and convalescent COVID-19 were collected in the United States, Italy and Spain. Sources were T cells, B-cell-depleted T cells, or PBMCs; the material itself was cDNA or gDNA.

Authors' processing steps: Cell counts per sample came from amplifying reference gene primers. The data were produced by immunoSEQ multiplex PCR, yet TCRdb's version contains in-frame clones alone and is incomplete. V and J calls and clone size are given by that table; D and trimming were obtained from the DNA. The sample carries tens of thousands of clones, about nine tenths recorded once. Trimming pared 0 bases from V and 6 bases from J, leaving 6 bases between. In germline, CDR1 is SGHVS, CDR2 FQNEAQ. The CDR3 runs to 12 residues. Sequenced sample: peripheral blood. This clonotype was obtained from a man aged 55 to 70 with active or convalescent COVID-19. The V and J genes are TRBV7-8 and TRBJ2-7; a possible D gene is TRBD2 (5 bases). The CDR3 region is CASSLAGSEQYF. CDR3 DNA: TGTGCCAGCAGCTTAGCAGGGAGCGAGCAGTACTTC.